This paragraph covers one T cell receptor (beta chain) sequence. Antigen unknown. The data were obtained in a study of CXCR3-negative and CXCR3-positive naive CD8 T cells. Study conclusions and caveats: Fresh PBMCs were used in most assays, and CXCR3 expression partially decreased after cryopreservation. Naive cells that were CXCR3-negative or CXCR3-positive used TRBV-TRBJ genes alike, while memory cells diverged.

The authors made the TRB cDNA libraries by 5' RACE using UMI labels. TCRdb processed the 5' RACE reads again and assigns one entry to each CDR3 protein, with no DNA. The table for this sample gives over 100,000 distinct CDR3 sequences. Germline V gene lookup returns CDR1 SGHRS and CDR2 YFSETQ. CDR3 length: 15 amino acids. This TCR came from a human donor in good health. Some clones in this sample may be carry-over from other donors' samples. Source material: naive CXCR3- CD8+ T cells from blood. Subset denoted: CD45RO-CCR7+CD27+CD95- naive CD8+ T cells lacking CXCR3 (TNR3-). V and J are TRBV5-1 and TRBJ2-7; the TCRdb D gene call, TRBD2, has no DNA to confirm it. CDR3 amino acids: CASSGSLAASYEQYF.